This passage covers 26 T cell receptor beta chains from one sample sequenced in a study of cytomegalovirus exposure and HLA in healthy donors. TCRdb's copy holds only in-frame clones and misses some; the assay was immunoSEQ multiplex PCR. Here the sample spans hundreds of thousands of clones, roughly 85% being singletons. The sample taken for sequencing was PBMCs. These receptors were obtained from a woman under 30 in good health and CMV-seronegative.

This clone was found once. The sample contains more than one DNA sequence encoding this CDR3. V and J are TRBV5-1 and TRBJ2-3; 8 positions agree with TRBD2. The CDR3 covers 13 residues. The ends lost 4 bases at V and 4 bases at J; junction bases unmatched: 2. CDR1 and CDR2 (germline): SGHRS, YFSETQ. The CDR3 DNA is TGCGCCAGCAGCCCCGGGGGGGCAGATACGCAGTATTTT. It translates to CASSPGGADTQYF.

The chain uses TRBV27 and TRBJ2-7, with 7 bases that match TRBD2. Per the germline V gene, CDR1 is MNHEY and CDR2 is SMNVEV (reference sequence). This CDR3 has 15 amino acids. J lost 7 bases, V lost 3 bases, and 12 bases had no gene match. The chain's CDR3 is CASSFRGGPLGEQYF. The CDR3 DNA sequence: TGTGCCAGCAGTTTCCGGGGAGGGCCCCTGGGTGAGCAGTACTTC.

In DNA form, the CDR3 reads TGTGCCAGCAGTTTAGGGCTTGTCTCCTACAATGAGCAGTTCTTC. It translates to CASSLGLVSYNEQFF. The chain links TRBV28 to TRBJ2-1; D gene uncertain. This CDR3 is built from 15 residues. The ends were cut back, 2 bases at V and 0 bases at J, with 8 bases in the middle. Germline V gene data show CDR1 as MDHEN and CDR2 as SYDVKM.

CDR3 loop: CASSTMTGPKRINEQFF. CDR3 DNA sequence: TGTGCCAGCAGCACTATGACTGGCCCGAAGAGGATCAATGAGCAGTTCTTC. The V gene is TRBV7-8, the J gene TRBJ2-1; no firm D call. Germline-derived CDR1 and CDR2 are SGHVS and FQNEAQ. V lost 5 bases and J 6 bases, leaving 23 bases between the germline ends. The CDR3 consists of 17 residues.

The V gene is TRBV28, the J gene TRBJ2-1; D possibly corresponds to TRBD1 (5 bases). V was pared by 8 bases and J by 1 base, with 9 bases between. CDR1 and CDR2 (germline): MDHEN, SYDVKM. The CDR3 extends over 13 amino acids. The CDR3 DNA is TGTGCCAGCGTCAGGGCGTCCTACAATGAGCAGTTCTTC. Translated: CASVRASYNEQFF. Together with reference TRBV28 and TRBJ2-1, the CDR3 gives the full variable domain: DVKVTQSSRYLVKRTGEKVFLECVQDMDHENMFWYRQDPGLGLRLIYFSYDVKMKEKGDIPEGYSVSREKKERFSLILESASTNQTSMYLCASVRASYNEQFFGPGTRLTVL.

The chain carries TRBV27 and TRBJ2-1; D is possibly TRBD1 (8 bases). The length of the CDR3 is 13 residues. V was clipped by 8 bases and J by 9 bases, with 17 bases between them. Per the germline V gene, CDR1 is MNHEY and CDR2 is SMNVEV (reference sequence). CDR3 in amino acids: CASRNRGGGEQFF. The DNA of the CDR3 is TGTGCCAGCCGCAACAGGGGGGGTGGTGAGCAGTTCTTC.

This clone showed up many times. The CDR3 sequence: CASRIQGANSPLHF. The CDR3 DNA reads TGTGCCAGTAGGATCCAGGGGGCGAATTCACCCCTCCACTTT. The V call is TRBV19, the J call TRBJ1-6, with 8 bases identical to TRBD1. The CDR3 contains 14 residues. CDR1 is LNHDA and CDR2 is SQIVND in the germline V gene (reference sequence). V trimming: 6 bases; J trimming: 7 bases; junction bases outside the gene matches: 5.

The gene calls are TRBV28 and TRBJ1-5; 12 bases map to TRBD1. The CDR3 spans 18 residues. Germline V lookup: CDR1 MDHEN, CDR2 SYDVKM. The J segment lost 4 bases and the V segment lost 1 base, leaving 8 bases of the junction unmatched. The CDR3 nucleotides are TGTGCCAGCAGTTTATATGGGACAGGGGGCAGGAGGAATCAGCCCCAGCATTTT. Translated: CASSLYGTGGRRNQPQHF. The full variable domain, its missing parts supplied by reference TRBV28 and TRBJ1-5, is DVKVTQSSRYLVKRTGEKVFLECVQDMDHENMFWYRQDPGLGLRLIYFSYDVKMKEKGDIPEGYSVSREKKERFSLILESASTNQTSMYLCASSLYGTGGRRNQPQHFGDGTRLSIL.

The V and J genes are TRBV6-1 and TRBJ2-7; 9 positions agree with TRBD2. Looked up from germline, CDR1 is MNHNS and CDR2 is SASEGT. The trim removed 8 bases at V and 3 bases at J, leaving 2 bases unmatched. CDR3 length equals 12 residues. The CDR3 protein is CASEAGGYEQYF. For the CDR3, the DNA is TGTGCCAGCGAAGCGGGGGGCTACGAGCAGTACTTC.

V usage is TRBV11-2 and J usage is TRBJ2-3, with 8 bases lining up with TRBD2. Germline lookup yields CDR1 SGHAT and CDR2 FQNNGV. This CDR3 contains 16 residues. V was pared by 1 base and J by 1 base, with 4 bases of the junction left unmatched. The CDR3 reads CASSLVGTRGTDTQYF. The DNA for the CDR3 is TGTGCCAGCAGCTTAGTCGGGACTAGGGGCACAGATACGCAGTATTTT.

The chain couples TRBV5-1 to TRBJ2-5; D perhaps matches TRBD1 (5 bases). The germline gives CDR1 SGHRS, CDR2 YFSETQ. The V end was cut by 3 bases, the J end by 0 bases, with 6 bases between. The CDR3 consists of 13 residues. The CDR3 loop is CASSSGYQETQYF. CDR3 nucleotides: TGCGCCAGCAGCTCAGGGTACCAAGAGACCCAGTACTTC.

This chain connects TRBV4-1 to TRBJ2-3; 8 bases line up with TRBD2. The germline CDR1 and CDR2 sequences are MGHRA and YSYEKL. J was trimmed by 3 bases and V by 0 bases; bases with no gene match: 8. CDR3 length: 17 residues. CDR3 amino acids: CASSQETGRALTDTQYF. CDR3 DNA: TGCGCCAGCAGCCAAGAGACCGGGAGGGCCTTAACAGATACGCAGTATTTT.

The chain recombines TRBV6-5 with TRBJ1-2, with a tentative D call TRBD1 (6 bases). The CDR3 runs 15 residues. The germline V gene has CDR1 MNHEY and CDR2 SVGAGI. V was cut by 11 bases and J by 0 bases, with 19 bases left in between. This chain's CDR3 is CASFLPTGPNYGYTF. The CDR3, as DNA: TGTGCCTCCTTTCTCCCGACAGGCCCTAACTATGGCTACACCTTC.

DNA for the CDR3: TGCGCCAGCAGTGAGTCGCGGAGCGGCGGTGAGCAGTTCTTC. This encodes CASSESRSGGEQFF. The chain recombines TRBV10-1 with TRBJ2-1; possibly TRBD2 for D (5 bases). With 0 bases removed from V and 9 bases from J, the gap between germline ends came to 12 bases. The CDR3 extends over 14 amino acids. Germline-derived CDR1 and CDR2 are WNHNN and SYGVQD (reference sequence).

The table lists this clone with a count of one. This sequence joins TRBV6-5 and TRBJ2-1; TRBD1 aligns across 11 bases. The CDR3 spans 15 residues. After removal of 4 bases from V and 6 bases from J, the junction contained 5 bases not matched to a gene. The germline CDR1 and CDR2 sequences are MNHEY and SVGAGI. CDR3 in DNA: TGTGCCAGCAGTTCCGGGACAGGGGGTTTCAATGAGCAGTTCTTC. Translated, it gives CASSSGTGGFNEQFF.

V usage is TRBV7-9 and J usage is TRBJ1-1, with D possibly being TRBD1 (6 bases). Germline V CDR1 and CDR2: SEHNR, FQNEAQ (reference sequence). V was trimmed by 4 bases and J by 2 bases, leaving 14 bases between them. The CDR3 runs 15 residues. CDR3 protein: CASSSRGGANTEAFF. CDR3 nucleotides: TGTGCCAGCAGCTCCCGAGGGGGGGCCAACACTGAAGCTTTCTTT.

V and J are TRBV7-9 and TRBJ1-2, with D perhaps matching TRBD1 (6 bases). Trimming took off 4 bases at V and 3 bases at J, with 15 bases between the two ends. The CDR3 is made up of 15 amino acids. CDR1 and CDR2 from the germline V gene are SEHNR and FQNEAQ (reference sequence). The CDR3 DNA reads as TGTGCCAGCAGCTCCACTCGAGGGGGAGACTATGGCTACACCTTC. Translating gives CASSSTRGGDYGYTF.

The V and J genes are TRBV27 and TRBJ2-1, with 11 bases matching TRBD1. This CDR3 spans 17 amino acids. CDR1 is MNHEY and CDR2 is SMNVEV in the germline V gene (reference sequence). V shed 2 bases and J 9 bases; nucleotides not matched to a gene: 12. CDR3 sequence (DNA): TGTGCCAGCAGTTTACGCCCCCCGGACAGGGGGCACGGTGAGCAGTTCTTC. Amino acids: CASSLRPPDRGHGEQFF.

This clone was seen just once. The chain employs TRBV27 and TRBJ2-7; D perhaps matches TRBD2 (5 bases). Trimming took 0 bases from V and 5 from J, leaving 11 bases between them. Germline V gene lookup returns CDR1 MNHEY and CDR2 SMNVEV (reference sequence). The CDR3 sequence is 14 residues long. CDR3 coding DNA: TGTGCCAGCAGTTTATCTGGGAGCAACCACGAGCAGTACTTC. This sequence encodes CASSLSGSNHEQYF.

The chain has TRBV6-5 and TRBJ2-2, with 8 positions matching TRBD1. Germline CDR1 MNHEY, CDR2 SVGAGI. The CDR3 loop spans 15 amino acids. V shed 6 bases and J 1 base; nucleotides not matched to a gene: 4. The CDR3 loop is CASSPGTGNTGELFF. CDR3 coding DNA: TGTGCCAGCAGCCCCGGGACAGGGAACACCGGGGAGCTGTTTTTT.

The chain uses TRBV10-2 and TRBJ1-5; D may be TRBD1 (6 bases). This CDR3 has 16 residues. Trimming stripped 0 bases from V and 2 bases from J, with 11 bases between. Germline loops: CDR1 WSHSY, CDR2 SAAADI. Here the CDR3 reads CASSESTGWGNQPQHF. The CDR3 DNA reads TGCGCCAGCAGTGAGTCTACAGGGTGGGGCAATCAGCCCCAGCATTTT.

The chain employs TRBV7-9 and TRBJ2-2; TRBD2 matches 11 bases. Unmatched junction bases numbered 11, after V lost 1 base and J lost 4 bases. CDR1 SEHNR and CDR2 FQNEAQ come from the germline V gene (reference sequence). The CDR3 loop spans 19 amino acids. In nucleotides, the CDR3 is TGTGCCAGCAGCTTAGTCTTAGGGACTAGCGGTGAGGGCACCGGGGAGCTGTTTTTT. It codes for CASSLVLGTSGEGTGELFF.

This sequence joins TRBV27 and TRBJ1-6, with D maybe TRBD1 (5 bases). This CDR3 region has 15 residues. Per germline, CDR1 MNHEY and CDR2 SMNVEV (reference sequence). V lost 0 bases to trimming and J lost 7 bases, with 10 bases between them. The CDR3 coding sequence is TGTGCCAGCAGTTTATCGTCCCAGGGAAATTCACCCCTCCACTTT. Amino acids: CASSLSSQGNSPLHF.

This clone has only a few counts. The rearrangement joins TRBV6-1 to TRBJ1-5; maybe TRBD1 (5 bases). CDR1 is MNHNS, CDR2 SASEGT, per germline. Trimming pared 7 bases from V and 7 bases from J, leaving 14 bases between. This CDR3 is 13 amino acids long. CDR3 in amino acids: CASNGQGVQPQHF. The DNA for the CDR3 is TGTGCCAGCAATGGGCAGGGCGTCCAGCCCCAGCATTTT.

The chain uses TRBV4-1 and TRBJ1-6; TRBD1 aligns across 9 bases. Trimming took 1 base from V and 7 from J; bases not matched to a gene: 2. There are 15 residues in the CDR3. Germline V gene data show CDR1 as MGHRA and CDR2 as YSYEKL. This CDR3 is CASSQVGQGNSPLHF. CDR3 nucleotides: TGCGCCAGCAGCCAAGTCGGACAGGGGAATTCACCCCTCCACTTT.

V gene TRBV9 combines with J gene TRBJ2-5; 13 nucleotides agree with TRBD2. Trimming removed 4 bases from V and 5 bases from J; junction bases left unmatched: 5. The germline gives CDR1 SGDLS, CDR2 YYNGEE. This CDR3 has 15 amino acids. This CDR3 is CASSPGLAGIETQYF. As DNA, the CDR3 is TGTGCCAGCAGCCCGGGACTAGCGGGAATCGAGACCCAGTACTTC.